The rows below give T cell receptor beta chains drawn from one sample of a study of blood T cell repertoires in COVID-19. Sequencing was performed with immunoSEQ multiplex PCR; in TCRdb, only in-frame clones are kept and a portion is missing. The sample contains about 120,000 clones, 88% of which appear only once. Sample: peripheral blood. All receptors come from a woman aged 45-60 years with acute or convalescent COVID-19. Both conserved end residues are part of each CDR3. D genes are given only for firm matches. Some rows have no size entry. The others give once, few or many, or a class for an expanded clone.

CDR3 length	V gene	clone size	D gene	J gene	CDR3 protein	CDR3 DNA
18	TRBV30	-	-	TRBJ1-3	CAWTSIYRAYMPGNTIYF	TGTGCCTGGACAAGTATTTACAGGGCGTATATGCCCGGAAACACCATATATTTT
14	TRBV2	-	-	TRBJ1-1	CASSDDRPPAKAFF	TGTGCCAGCAGTGATGACAGGCCCCCTGCCAAAGCTTTCTTT
12	TRBV10-3	-	-	TRBJ2-3	CAISDSTDTQYF	TGTGCCATCAGTGACAGTACAGATACGCAGTATTTT
20	TRBV7-8	-	TRBD1	TRBJ1-5	CASSLKFSYLQGASNQPQHF	TGTGCCAGCAGCTTAAAATTTAGTTATCTTCAGGGGGCAAGCAATCAGCCCCAGCATTTT
15	TRBV10-3	-	-	TRBJ2-7	CAISESVAESYEQYF	TGTGCCATCAGTGAGTCGGTTGCGGAGAGCTACGAGCAGTACTTC
14	TRBV19	-	TRBD2	TRBJ2-5	CASRVTGGGETQYF	TGTGCCAGTAGGGTAACGGGAGGGGGGGAGACCCAGTACTTC
15	TRBV5-4	few	-	TRBJ2-7	CASSFGSNPGSEQYF	TGTGCCAGCAGCTTTGGGTCGAATCCGGGTTCCGAGCAGTACTTC
16	TRBV13	-	TRBD2	TRBJ2-1	CAGPPGVGGPLNEQFF	TGTGCCGGACCCCCGGGCGTGGGAGGGCCCTTAAATGAGCAGTTCTTC
15	TRBV5-8	-	TRBD1	TRBJ2-7	CASSNQRDSFYEQYF	TGTGCCAGCAGCAACCAACGGGACAGCTTCTACGAGCAGTACTTC
11	TRBV6-5	-	TRBD2	TRBJ2-1	CASRGPGLGFF	TGTGCCAGCAGGGGACCGGGACTAGGGTTCTTC
13	TRBV18	-	-	TRBJ2-7	CASSPAGLNEQYF	TGTGCCAGCTCACCGGCAGGGCTGAACGAGCAGTACTTC
14	TRBV5-6	-	-	TRBJ2-5	CASSHTGRVETQYF	TGTGCCAGCAGCCATACGGGGAGAGTGGAGACCCAGTACTTC
13	TRBV28	-	-	TRBJ2-7	CASSLGRKFPWYF	TGTGCCAGCAGTTTAGGGAGGAAGTTCCCCTGGTACTTC
13	TRBV6-5	-	-	TRBJ1-5	CASSLRDNQPQHF	TGTGCCAGCAGCCTCCGGGACAATCAGCCCCAGCATTTT
14	TRBV7-2	once	TRBD1	TRBJ1-2	CASSSRTGDYGYTF	TGTGCCAGCAGTTCAAGGACAGGGGACTATGGCTACACCTTC
11	TRBV30	-	TRBD2	TRBJ2-1	CAWTGGLEQFF	TGTGCCTGGACGGGGGGGCTGGAGCAGTTCTTC
15	TRBV30	once	-	TRBJ2-5	CAWRPKTGSQETQYF	TGTGCCTGGAGGCCGAAGACAGGCTCGCAAGAGACCCAGTACTTC
15	TRBV27	-	TRBD1	TRBJ1-5	CASTESGTVNQPQHF	TGTGCCAGCACCGAGTCCGGGACAGTTAATCAGCCCCAGCATTTT
14	TRBV28	-	-	TRBJ2-7	CASVPGTALYEQYF	TGTGCGTCGGTGCCCGGGACTGCACTTTACGAGCAGTACTTC
14	TRBV5-8	once	TRBD2	TRBJ2-5	CASSVGLHQETQYF	TGTGCCAGCAGTGTGGGACTACACCAAGAGACCCAGTACTTC
13	TRBV19	-	TRBD1	TRBJ1-1	CASSINRGEKAFF	TGTGCCAGTAGTATCAACAGGGGTGAGAAAGCTTTCTTT
14	TRBV7-8	-	TRBD1	TRBJ1-3	CASSLGQGGNTIYF	TGTGCCAGCAGCTTAGGACAGGGGGGAAACACCATATATTTT
18	TRBV30	-	TRBD2	TRBJ2-5	CAWSVFGLAGEFVETQYF	TGTGCCTGGAGTGTCTTTGGACTAGCGGGAGAGTTTGTCGAGACCCAGTACTTC
15	TRBV7-9	-	TRBD2	TRBJ2-1	CASSFASGIWNEQFF	TGTGCCAGCAGCTTTGCTAGCGGGATTTGGAATGAGCAGTTCTTC
16	TRBV7-2	-	TRBD2	TRBJ2-1	CASSLHSGRTYNEQFF	TGTGCCAGCAGCTTGCATAGCGGGAGAACCTACAATGAGCAGTTCTTC
16	TRBV4-1	few	-	TRBJ1-4	CASSPDPGQSNEKLFF	TGCGCCAGCAGCCCCGACCCCGGACAGTCTAATGAAAAACTGTTTTTT
13	TRBV27	-	-	TRBJ1-1	CASSFFGQTEAFF	TGTGCCAGCAGTTTTTTTGGGCAAACTGAAGCTTTCTTT
16	TRBV2	-	-	TRBJ1-5	CASSEEWPPGGQPQHF	TGTGCCAGCAGTGAAGAATGGCCCCCAGGAGGTCAGCCCCAGCATTTT
14	TRBV19	-	-	TRBJ2-1	CASSIGGSRNEQFF	TGTGCCAGTAGTATAGGTGGGAGTCGGAATGAGCAGTTCTTC
16	TRBV11-2	-	-	TRBJ1-4	CASSSGFTELNEKLFF	TGTGCCAGCAGCTCGGGGTTTACAGAACTTAATGAAAAACTGTTTTTT
13	TRBV29-1	-	TRBD1	TRBJ2-5	CSVEEQGAKTQYF	TGCAGCGTTGAAGAACAGGGGGCAAAGACCCAGTACTTC